One and the same sample provided the 23 T cell receptor beta chains below, sequenced in a study of T-cell reconstitution after alpha-beta-depleted transplantation in children. Unique molecular identifiers were incorporated into the prepared TCRbeta library. TCRdb redid the calling of the PCR reads with MiXCR, one entry per CDR3 protein. The data contain about 500,000 distinct CDR3 sequences, approximately 29% of them seen just once; the ten biggest clones take up under 3%. Sequencing was performed on PBMCs from the stem cell graft donor, taken from the stem cell graft. These receptors all stem from a human donor who donated a stem cell graft to a child with aplastic anemia.

CDR3 amino acids: CASSQLGWGLYNEQFF. The CDR3 DNA follows: TGTGCCAGCAGCCAACTCGGGTGGGGGCTCTACAATGAGCAGTTCTTC. The V call is TRBV14, the J call TRBJ2-1; maybe TRBD1 (6 bases). Trimming cost V 2 bases and J 3 bases, with 14 bases left between them. The CDR3 has 16 residues. Germline-derived CDR1 and CDR2 are SGHDN and FVKESK.

V usage is TRBV27 and J usage is TRBJ2-1; a weak D match, TRBD2 (6 bases). Germline values: CDR1 MNHEY, CDR2 SMNVEV (reference sequence). The CDR3 length is 15 residues. V shed 2 bases and J shed 4 bases, with 12 bases lying between them. The CDR3: CASSLIGGDYNEQFF. The CDR3, as DNA: TGTGCCAGCAGTTTAATCGGGGGTGATTACAATGAGCAGTTCTTC.

Only a few counts were recorded for this clonotype. The rearrangement uses TRBV7-9 and TRBJ1-1; the D gene is possibly TRBD1 (6 bases). V shed 2 bases and J shed 1 base, with 8 bases lying between them. Germline-derived CDR1 and CDR2 are SEHNR and FQNEAQ (reference sequence). The CDR3 extends over 14 amino acids. The CDR3 protein is CASSLMGQNTEAFF. The DNA for the CDR3 is TGTGCCAGCAGCTTAATGGGACAGAACACTGAAGCTTTCTTT. Full variable domain (missing parts from reference TRBV7-9 and TRBJ1-1): DTGVSQNPRHKITKRGQNVTFRCDPISEHNRLYWYRQTLGQGPEFLTYFQNEAQLEKSRLLSDRFSAERPKGSFSTLEIQRTEQGDSAMYLCASSLMGQNTEAFFGQGTRLTVV.

The chain links TRBV7-2 to TRBJ2-5; no reliable D call. This CDR3 contains 14 residues. Germline assignment: CDR1 SGHTA and CDR2 FQGNSA. V lost 6 bases, J lost 4 bases, and 15 bases lay in between. CDR3 sequence reads: CASRVKGPRETQYF. CDR3 nucleotides: TGTGCCAGCAGGGTTAAGGGCCCGAGAGAGACCCAGTACTTC.

The chain joins TRBV11-2 to TRBJ1-6, with 8 nucleotides matching TRBD1. CDR1 is SGHAT and CDR2 is FQNNGV in the germline V gene. There are 19 residues in the CDR3. V shed 4 bases and J 5 bases; nucleotides not matched to a gene: 16. Written as DNA, the CDR3 is TGTGCCAGCAGCTCCCTTTTAACCGACGGGACAGGCGATAATTCACCCCTCCACTTT. This codes for CASSSLLTDGTGDNSPLHF.

This clonotype was recorded a few times. The CDR3 DNA is TGTGCCAGCAGCTTGGGGACAGAGATTTACAATGAGCAGTTCTTC. Amino acid sequence: CASSLGTEIYNEQFF. This rearrangement joins TRBV5-8 to TRBJ2-1, with D perhaps TRBD1 (6 bases). The CDR3 is 15 residues long. Deletions cut 0 bases from V and 4 bases from J, with 11 bases between. Germline assignment: CDR1 SGHTS and CDR2 YDEGEE.

This chain links TRBV6-1 with TRBJ2-1, with TRBD1 identical over 12 bases. Germline V lookup: CDR1 MNHNS, CDR2 SASEGT. V trimming: 4 bases; J trimming: 0 bases; junction bases outside the gene matches: 13. The CDR3 spans 20 residues. In DNA, the CDR3 is TGTGCCAGCAGTGGTCCGGGACAGGGGGCTCCCGAAAGCTCCTACAATGAGCAGTTCTTC. Amino acid sequence: CASSGPGQGAPESSYNEQFF.

This clonotype was picked up a small number of times. CDR3 coding DNA: TGTGCCAGCACCCTTAGCGGGAGCGCCGGGGAGCTGTTTTTT. Its protein is CASTLSGSAGELFF. The rearrangement links TRBV7-2 to TRBJ2-2; TRBD2 aligns across 9 bases. CDR1 is SGHTA and CDR2 is FQGNSA in the germline V gene. With 7 bases clipped from V and 6 bases from J, the junction kept 6 bases outside the gene matches. CDR3 size: 14 residues.

This clonotype appeared a few times. The chain combines TRBV29-1 with TRBJ2-3; 8 bases are shared with TRBD2. CDR1 is SQVTM, CDR2 ANQGSEA, per germline. V gave up 8 bases and J gave up 1 base; unmatched junction bases: 11. The CDR3 spans 15 residues. The chain's CDR3 is CSFQNGSGGTDTQYF. In DNA, the CDR3 is TGCAGCTTTCAAAATGGTAGCGGGGGCACAGATACGCAGTATTTT.

CDR3 nucleotides: TGTGCCAGCAGTTTAGTTAGAGGGGCAGCCGGTGGCTACACCTTC. Its translation is CASSLVRGAAGGYTF. The V and J genes are TRBV12-3 or TRBV12-4 and TRBJ1-2; tentative D call: TRBD1 (5 bases). V was pared by 1 base and J by 7 bases, with 16 bases between. CDR3 length equals 15 residues.

This rearrangement joins TRBV29-1 to TRBJ2-1; D remains ambiguous. The ends were cut back, 7 bases at V and 4 bases at J, with 5 bases in the middle. CDR3 length: 10 amino acids. Germline V gene lookup returns CDR1 SQVTM and CDR2 ANQGSEA. The CDR3 protein is CSGAYNEQFF. The CDR3 DNA reads as TGCAGCGGAGCGTACAATGAGCAGTTCTTC.

This clonotype was seen more than once but under ten times. V is TRBV5-1 and J is TRBJ1-5; a possible D gene is TRBD1 (6 bases). CDR3 length: 14 amino acids. Germline assignment: CDR1 SGHRS and CDR2 YFSETQ. V lost 1 base and J 5 bases, leaving 10 bases between the germline ends. This CDR3 is CASSLQGLDQPQHF. The CDR3 nucleotides are TGCGCCAGCAGCTTGCAGGGGTTGGATCAGCCCCAGCATTTT.

The V gene is TRBV4-3, the J gene TRBJ1-2; weak D call: TRBD1 (6 bases). Germline lookup yields CDR1 LGHNA and CDR2 YSLEER. The CDR3 is made up of 15 amino acids. V was clipped by 3 bases and J by 5 bases, with 16 bases between them. The chain's CDR3 is CASSHLQGTEYGYTF. The CDR3 coding sequence is TGCGCCAGCAGCCATCTACAGGGAACTGAGTATGGCTACACCTTC.

V and J are TRBV11-3 and TRBJ2-1, with a tentative D call TRBD2 (6 bases). Germline lookup yields CDR1 SGHNT and CDR2 YENEEA. The CDR3 is 15 amino acids. V shed 1 base and J shed 8 bases, with 15 bases lying between them. The CDR3: CASSLGLAPRDEQFF. The DNA for the CDR3 is TGTGCCAGCAGCTTAGGGCTAGCGCCCCGCGATGAGCAGTTCTTC.

For this clonotype: The germline gene is not matched at one end of the junction; a read error may be the cause. This chain links TRBV7-9 with TRBJ2-5; no clear D. CDR1 is SEHNR, CDR2 FQNEAQ, per germline (reference sequence). The CDR3 length is 11 residues. The CDR3 reads CASSSSVGCSF. The CDR3 bases are TGTGCCAGCAGCTCCTCGGTGGGGTGCTCCTTC.

The chain recombines TRBV10-3 with TRBJ1-5, with 9 bases that match TRBD1. CDR1 is ENHRY, CDR2 SYGVKD, per germline. The CDR3 has 14 amino acids. Germline trimming cut 10 bases from V and 8 bases from J; bases unmatched to any gene: 12. CDR3 nucleotide sequence: TGTGCCACCTCCGGGACAGGGAGAGGAGAGCCCCAGCATTTT. Residues: CATSGTGRGEPQHF.

The gene calls are TRBV30 and TRBJ1-5, with D possibly TRBD1 on 6 matching bases. The CDR3 totals 12 residues. V lost 2 bases to trimming and J lost 7 bases, with 9 bases between them. The germline CDR1 and CDR2 sequences are GTSNPN and SVGIG (reference sequence). CDR3 sequence reads: CAWSQGGQPQHF. CDR3 bases: TGTGCCTGGAGTCAAGGGGGGCAGCCCCAGCATTTT.

The chain couples TRBV4-2 to TRBJ2-5; 8 positions agree with TRBD2. V gave up 5 bases and J gave up 4 bases; unmatched junction bases: 9. CDR1 is LGHNA and CDR2 is YNFKEQ in the germline V gene. This CDR3 has 15 amino acids. CDR3 DNA: TGTGCCAGCAGCACCCGAGCGGGAGTGGGAGAGACCCAGTACTTC. This gives the protein CASSTRAGVGETQYF.

This clonotype showed up just a few times. The genes are TRBV15 and TRBJ2-1; 7 bases are shared with TRBD2. Germline lookup yields CDR1 LNHNV and CDR2 YYDKDF (reference sequence). V lost 6 bases, J lost 4 bases, and 9 bases stayed unmatched. The CDR3 sequence is 15 residues long. DNA for the CDR3: TGTGCCACCAGTAAACCTAGCGGCACATACAATGAGCAGTTCTTC. It codes for CATSKPSGTYNEQFF.

This clonotype appeared a few times. The chain is built from TRBV6-5 and TRBJ2-3, with TRBD2 as a possible D gene (5 bases). The CDR3 covers 16 residues. Germline V gene data show CDR1 as MNHEY and CDR2 as SVGAGI. Deletions cut 0 bases from V and 0 bases from J, with 10 bases between. CDR3 DNA: TGTGCCAGCAGTTACTCGCCCCTAGCTAGCACAGATACGCAGTATTTT. Protein: CASSYSPLASTDTQYF.

This clonotype appeared a few times. The chain combines TRBV6-2 or TRBV6-3 with TRBJ2-3; TRBD2 matches 11 bases. Germline V lookup: CDR1 MNHEY, CDR2 SVGEGT. Unmatched junction bases numbered 19, after V lost 6 bases and J lost 2 bases. This CDR3 has 20 amino acids. CDR3 sequence reads: CASRPRVTSLAGGNTDTQYF. Written as DNA, the CDR3 is TGTGCCAGCAGACCCCGAGTTACCTCGCTAGCGGGAGGTAACACAGATACGCAGTATTTT.

The chain is built from TRBV12-3 or TRBV12-4 and TRBJ2-2; no clear D gene. V shed 3 bases and J shed 4 bases, with 9 bases lying between them. The CDR3 covers 14 residues. CDR3 nucleotides: TGTGCCAGCAGTTTGAACCAAGGCACCGGGGAGCTGTTTTTT. This encodes CASSLNQGTGELFF.

For the CDR3, the DNA is TGTGCCATCCAGAACACCGGGGAGCTGTTTTTT. Its protein product is CAIQNTGELFF. The chain couples TRBV10-3 to TRBJ2-2, with no clear D. From germline, CDR1 is ENHRY and CDR2 SYGVKD. V lost 8 bases and J lost 1, with 2 bases in between. The CDR3 spans 11 residues.